This TCR beta chain is from a study of T cell changes during pregnancy in multiple sclerosis. TCRdb's table, derived via immunoSEQ multiplex PCR, lists solely in-frame clones and lacks some. The data show over 40,000 clones, around nine tenths seen once. The CDR3 has 14 residues. The chain couples TRBV21-1 to TRBJ2-7; the table gives TRBD2 as D, unverified against the DNA. TRBV21-1 corresponds to a pseudogene. The specimen was peripheral blood, collected in the first trimester of pregnancy. This clonotype was sampled from a female donor in good health, enrolled as a control in a pregnancy study. This CDR3 is CASSRPTGTYEQYF. The DNA for the CDR3 is TGTGCCAGCAGCCGACCCACCGGGACCTACGAGCAGTACTTC.